The 22 T cell receptor beta chains reported below all come from one sample, sequenced in a study of Tregs in tolerant kidney transplant recipients. The table came from immunoSEQ multiplex PCR; TCRdb's copy has only in-frame clones and leaves some out. The sample lists about 66,000 clones, roughly 92% occurring once. Sequenced material: CD8+ T cells from blood, taken before the transplant. These receptors all stem from a human donor who received a combined kidney and bone marrow transplant.

This clone turned up a few times. The chain recombines TRBV6-4 with TRBJ2-7; tentatively, D is TRBD2 (5 bases). Germline V CDR1 and CDR2: MRHNA, SNTAGT. V was trimmed by 3 bases and J by 2 bases, leaving 8 bases between them. The CDR3 has 13 residues. The CDR3: CASSEGLAYEQYF. Written as DNA, the CDR3 is TGTGCCAGCAGTGAAGGACTTGCCTACGAGCAGTACTTC.

This chain uses TRBV19 with TRBJ2-7; D perhaps matches TRBD2 (6 bases). V lost 3 bases and J lost 2, with 14 bases in between. The CDR3 runs 15 residues. From germline, CDR1 is LNHDA and CDR2 SQIVND (reference sequence). The CDR3 loop is CASSILGSPTYEQYF. The CDR3 DNA reads TGTGCCAGTAGTATTCTCGGGAGCCCGACCTACGAGCAGTACTTC.

The chain uses TRBV11-2 and TRBJ2-1, with 9 bases fitting TRBD2. Per germline, CDR1 SGHAT and CDR2 FQNNGV. The CDR3 runs 13 residues. V lost 4 bases, J lost 9 bases, and 4 bases stayed unmatched. This chain's CDR3 is CASSSGTSFEQFF. DNA of the CDR3: TGTGCCAGCAGCTCAGGGACTAGCTTTGAGCAGTTCTTC.

V and J are TRBV7-9 and TRBJ1-1; unclear D gene. This CDR3 region has 12 residues. Trimming removed 6 bases from V and 5 bases from J, with 10 bases in between. Looked up from germline, CDR1 is SEHNR and CDR2 is FQNEAQ (reference sequence). Written as DNA, the CDR3 is TGTGCCAGCAGTATCGCGGGGACTGAAGCTTTCTTT. Translating gives CASSIAGTEAFF.

The chain combines TRBV19 with TRBJ2-5; 11 bases are shared with TRBD2. The assigned J gene may be wrong: the sequence end matches TRBJ2-7 better. CDR1 and CDR2 from the germline V gene are LNHDA and SQIVND (reference sequence). This CDR3 is built from 15 residues. In DNA form, the CDR3 reads TGTGCCAGTAGTACCGGGACTAGCGGATCCTACGAGCAGTACTTC. This encodes CASSTGTSGSYEQYF.

The chain couples TRBV27 to TRBJ1-1, with D perhaps TRBD1 (6 bases). V was trimmed by 4 bases and J by 0 bases, leaving 12 bases between them. The CDR3 sequence is 15 residues long. Germline lookup yields CDR1 MNHEY and CDR2 SMNVEV (reference sequence). For the CDR3, the DNA is TGTGCCAGCAGTTCACTCCAGGGGATGAACACTGAAGCTTTCTTT. The encoded protein is CASSSLQGMNTEAFF.

This sequence joins TRBV27 and TRBJ2-7; no reliable D call. Trimming left V 5 bases short and J 2 bases short, with 13 bases between. This CDR3 has 14 residues. Germline V CDR1 and CDR2: MNHEY, SMNVEV (reference sequence). The CDR3 DNA sequence: TGTGCCAGCAGTCCGAGTTTAGTTGCCTACGAGCAGTACTTC. This gives the protein CASSPSLVAYEQYF.

This clone showed up just a few times. V and J are TRBV13 and TRBJ2-7; possible D gene TRBD2, 5 bases. CDR3 size: 12 residues. Germline V gene lookup returns CDR1 PRHDT and CDR2 FYEKMQ (reference sequence). V was shortened by 5 bases and J by 9 bases, with 14 bases between the two germline ends. The DNA of the CDR3 is TGTGCCAGCAGCCATGGACGGGAACTGCAGTACTTC. It codes for CASSHGRELQYF.

This rearrangement joins TRBV4-2 to TRBJ2-7; 10 positions match TRBD2. This CDR3 is built from 15 residues. J gave up 2 bases and V 2 bases, and 3 bases lay outside the gene matches. In germline, CDR1 is LGHNA, CDR2 YNFKEQ. The CDR3 nucleotides read TGTGCCAGCAGCCAACGGACTAGCGGCACCTACGAGCAGTACTTC. It is translated as CASSQRTSGTYEQYF.

The chain links TRBV6-5 to TRBJ2-7; 8 nucleotides line up with TRBD1. From germline, CDR1 is MNHEY and CDR2 SVGAGI. Losses at the gene ends were 10 bases for V and 2 bases for J; bases not matched to a gene: 13. CDR3 length: 15 amino acids. CDR3 DNA: TGTGCCACCAAAATAGGAACAGGGGGAGCCTACGAGCAGTACTTC. Translating it yields CATKIGTGGAYEQYF.

V usage is TRBV6-1 and J usage is TRBJ2-7; tentative D call: TRBD1 (6 bases). Trimming took off 7 bases at V and 3 bases at J, with 13 bases between the two ends. There are 13 residues in the CDR3. CDR1 and CDR2 (germline): MNHNS, SASEGT. The CDR3 is CASTTGLYYEQYF. In DNA form, the CDR3 reads TGTGCCAGCACCACAGGGTTGTACTACGAGCAGTACTTC.

In this sample, this clone turned up a few times. The J gene is TRBJ2-7, the V gene TRBV19, with 12 bases matching TRBD2. Germline loops: CDR1 LNHDA, CDR2 SQIVND (reference sequence). Losses at the gene ends were 10 bases for V and 4 bases for J; bases not matched to a gene: 5. The CDR3 runs 13 residues. CDR3 nucleotide sequence: TGTGCCACCTCGACTAGCGGGGGATACGAGCAGTACTTC. It yields the protein CATSTSGGYEQYF.

In DNA, the CDR3 is TGTGCCTGGAGTGTCGGGCAGGGGGCGCGAAAACTGTTTTTT. It yields the protein CAWSVGQGARKLFF. J is TRBJ1-4 and V is TRBV30, with 8 bases fitting TRBD1. Germline assignment: CDR1 GTSNPN and CDR2 SVGIG (reference sequence). Losses at the gene ends were 0 bases for V and 10 bases for J; bases not matched to a gene: 7. CDR3 length: 14 amino acids.

V is TRBV4-2 and J is TRBJ2-7, with D possibly being TRBD2 (6 bases). The germline gives CDR1 LGHNA, CDR2 YNFKEQ. The CDR3 length is 14 residues. V was trimmed by 0 bases and J by 2 bases, leaving 8 bases between them. The CDR3 sequence is CASSQDREPYEQYF. The CDR3 nucleotides are TGTGCCAGCAGCCAAGATCGGGAGCCCTACGAGCAGTACTTC.

The V and J genes are TRBV5-1 and TRBJ2-3, with TRBD2 matching over 14 bases. The CDR3 loop spans 19 amino acids. Germline assignment: CDR1 SGHRS and CDR2 YFSETQ. V lost 7 bases to trimming and J lost 4 bases; unmatched junction nucleotides: 17. This CDR3 reads CASGGTSGSPPEKSDTQYF. CDR3 nucleotides: TGCGCCAGCGGAGGGACTAGCGGGAGTCCCCCGGAAAAGTCAGATACGCAGTATTTT.

The chain uses TRBV4-2 and TRBJ2-7; D gene unclear. CDR1 LGHNA and CDR2 YNFKEQ come from the germline V gene. The CDR3 runs to 11 residues. V was pared by 0 bases and J by 5 bases, with 2 bases between. The CDR3 DNA reads TGTGCCAGCAGCCAAGATAACGAGCAGTACTTC. It codes for CASSQDNEQYF.

The chain has TRBV2 and TRBJ2-7; tentatively, D is TRBD1 (6 bases). V was pared by 6 bases and J by 5 bases, with 17 bases between. CDR3 length: 14 residues. CDR1 and CDR2 (germline): SNHLY, FYNNEI. The CDR3 sequence is CASSVPGTPDEQYF. The CDR3 bases are TGTGCCAGCAGCGTGCCAGGGACACCAGACGAGCAGTACTTC.

The J gene is TRBJ2-5, the V gene TRBV29-1; TRBD1 aligns across 8 bases. The CDR3 has 13 amino acids. Germline CDR1 is SQVTM and CDR2 is ANQGSEA. The ends lost 3 bases at V and 4 bases at J; junction bases unmatched: 4. In nucleotides, the CDR3 is TGCAGCGTTGACGACAGGGGACGAGAGACCCAGTACTTC. Residues: CSVDDRGRETQYF.

CDR3 in amino acids: CASSIVLAGAYEQYF. The CDR3 bases are TGTGCCAGTAGTATAGTCTTAGCAGGGGCCTACGAGCAGTACTTC. The chain uses TRBV19 and TRBJ2-7; D is perhaps TRBD1 (6 bases). V lost 1 base and J lost 2, with 12 bases in between. The CDR3 loop spans 15 amino acids. In germline, CDR1 is LNHDA, CDR2 SQIVND (reference sequence). Full variable domain (remainder filled in from reference TRBV19 and TRBJ2-7): DGGITQSPKYLFRKEGQNVTLSCEQNLNHDAMYWYRQDPGQGLRLIYYSQIVNDFQKGDIAEGYSVSREKKESFPLTVTSAQKNPTAFYLCASSIVLAGAYEQYFGPGTRLTVT.

The V and J genes are TRBV19 and TRBJ1-2; a possible D gene is TRBD1 (6 bases). Trimming took 5 bases from V and 0 from J, leaving 19 bases between them. This CDR3 has 17 amino acids. CDR1 and CDR2 from the germline V gene are LNHDA and SQIVND (reference sequence). The CDR3 DNA sequence: TGTGCCAGTAGTCTCGGGACAAGGGGAATTACTAACTATGGCTACACCTTC. It specifies CASSLGTRGITNYGYTF.

This chain uses TRBV27 with TRBJ1-2; D perhaps matches TRBD1 (6 bases). The ends were cut back, 2 bases at V and 4 bases at J, with 8 bases in the middle. The germline CDR1 and CDR2 sequences are MNHEY and SMNVEV (reference sequence). The CDR3 length is 13 residues. The CDR3 spells CASSLGGSYGYTF. The CDR3 bases are TGTGCCAGCAGTTTAGGGGGCAGCTATGGCTACACCTTC.

This chain links TRBV7-2 with TRBJ1-1; D may be TRBD1 (6 bases). CDR3 size: 16 residues. Trimming removed 1 base from V and 5 bases from J, with 17 bases in between. CDR1 is SGHTA and CDR2 is FQGNSA in the germline V gene. The CDR3 DNA sequence: TGTGCCAGCAGCTTAGGTGGTGAGGGGGGGTGGACTGAAGCTTTCTTT. Its protein is CASSLGGEGGWTEAFF.